This T cell receptor (beta chain) was identified in a study of OX40 agonist ivuxolimab in advanced cancers. TCRdb's table, derived via immunoSEQ multiplex PCR, lists solely in-frame clones and lacks some. In the table there are roughly 65,000 clones, 70% to 85% of which are singletons. Study conclusions and caveats: Partial responders at 0.1-3.0 mg/kg showed near-lowest clonal expansion. Clonal expansion by week 6 occurred in CD4+ and CD8+ blood T cells (at 0.1 to 3.0 mg/kg).

In this sample, this clone turned up once. Its specificity is not known. Sequences were derived from CD4+ or CD8+ T cells sorted from blood, sampled in a trial of the OX40 agonist ivuxolimab. This receptor was obtained from an adult with an advanced solid tumor such as melanoma, head and neck, liver or kidney cancer.

The CDR3 DNA reads as TGTGCCAGCAGTTATGGTGGGCCCCGGACAGATACGCAGTATTTT. Translating it yields CASSYGGPRTDTQYF. V gene TRBV6-5 combines with J gene TRBJ2-3; the D is unclear. Trimming cost V 3 bases and J 3 bases, with 13 bases left between them. There are 15 residues in the CDR3. CDR1 is MNHEY, CDR2 SVGAGI, per germline.